The clone carrying this T cell receptor (beta chain) has ten or more counts. No antigen is known for it. In TCRdb, the 5' RACE reads were re-called with MiXCR into one record per CDR3 protein. Counted here are some 10,000 distinct CDR3 sequences, around 10% occurring once; the ten biggest clones make up approximately 12%. The sample originates from a study of spatial heterogeneity in lung cancer. Study conclusions and caveats: It was found that expanded intratumoral alpha and beta TCR counts tracked tumor mutation counts.

Time point denoted: sample taken at primary tumor resection. Unsorted whole RNA of tumor, nontumor lung or frozen PBMC was sequenced. CDR3 size: 12 residues. CDR1 and CDR2 from the germline V gene are KGHSH and LQKENI. Trimming cost V 6 bases and J 11 bases, with 16 bases left between them. Sequences were derived from lung tumor tissue, sampled at surgery. The rearrangement joins TRBV18 to TRBJ1-2; a possible D gene is TRBD1 (5 bases). This receptor was taken from a female donor with early-stage non-small cell lung cancer. The CDR3 DNA reads TGTGCCAGCTCGGGCGGGACTAACTGGTACACCTTC. Translation: CASSGGTNWYTF.